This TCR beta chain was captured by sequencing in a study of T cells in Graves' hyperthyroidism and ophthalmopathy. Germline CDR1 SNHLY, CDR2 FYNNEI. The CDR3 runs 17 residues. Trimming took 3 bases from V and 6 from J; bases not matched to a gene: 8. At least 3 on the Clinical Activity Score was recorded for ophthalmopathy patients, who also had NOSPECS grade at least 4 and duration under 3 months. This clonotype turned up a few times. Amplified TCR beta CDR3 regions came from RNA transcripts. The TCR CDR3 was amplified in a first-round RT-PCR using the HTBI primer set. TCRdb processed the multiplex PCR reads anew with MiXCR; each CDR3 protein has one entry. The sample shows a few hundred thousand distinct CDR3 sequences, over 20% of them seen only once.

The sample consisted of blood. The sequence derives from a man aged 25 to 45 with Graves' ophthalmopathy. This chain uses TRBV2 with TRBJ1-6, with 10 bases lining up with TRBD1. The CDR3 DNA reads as TGTGCCAGCAGTGAGGACGTCTGGACAGGGGGTAATTCACCCCTCCACTTT. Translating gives CASSEDVWTGGNSPLHF.